The text below deals with one T cell receptor (beta chain). The antigen remains undetermined. The data stem from a study of cytomegalovirus exposure and HLA in healthy donors. Across the study: Researchers previously reported finding 90 million to 130 million unique TCR beta sequences from roughly 200 million T cells.

Vbeta (60) and Jbeta (13) primers were used in the PCR. Only in-frame clones appear in the TCRdb table, and some are missing; sequencing was by immunoSEQ multiplex PCR. The sample gives tens of thousands of clones, around nine tenths of which show up once; under 3% is in the top ten. Notes on the study in general: There were some public TCRs occurring in many donors, but most TCR sequences were rare. Donor immune exposure was known only as CMV serostatus.

Germline V gene data show CDR1 as KGHSH and CDR2 as LQKENI. V shed 2 bases and J 2 bases; nucleotides not matched to a gene: 14. The CDR3 runs 18 residues. The chain employs TRBV18 and TRBJ2-5, with 7 positions matching TRBD1. The sample consisted of PBMCs. This sequence originates from a boy under 18 in good health and CMV-seronegative. This CDR3 reads CASSPEDRASFLQETQYF. The CDR3 DNA reads TGTGCCAGCTCACCAGAAGACAGGGCTTCATTCTTGCAAGAGACCCAGTACTTC.